This TCR beta chain was identified during a study of T cells in Graves' hyperthyroidism and ophthalmopathy. Findings and caveats of the study: Blood also carried most thyroid clonotypes expanded above 0.001.

Amplification of TCR beta CDR3 regions used RNA as the template. An initial round of RT-PCR targeting the TCR CDR3 relied on the HTBI primer set. TCRdb independently ran MiXCR on the multiplex PCR reads; one entry per CDR3 protein. The sample consists of 250,000 to 300,000 distinct CDR3 sequences, roughly 13% of them appearing once. Hyperthyroidism in the patients, aged 18 to 65, was newly diagnosed and under 2 months in duration. For this clonotype: The target antigen is unknown.

This TCR was sampled from a woman aged 40-49 years with Graves' hyperthyroidism. Sequenced input: blood.

CDR3 in amino acids: CASSEIDGNTIYF. The CDR3 region has the DNA TGTGCCAGTAGTGAAATCGATGGAAACACCATATATTTT. This chain joins TRBV19 and TRBJ1-3; the D is unclear. The CDR3 runs to 13 residues. CDR1 LNHDA and CDR2 SQIVND come from the germline V gene (reference sequence). Trimming took off 5 bases at V and 3 bases at J, with 8 bases between the two ends.